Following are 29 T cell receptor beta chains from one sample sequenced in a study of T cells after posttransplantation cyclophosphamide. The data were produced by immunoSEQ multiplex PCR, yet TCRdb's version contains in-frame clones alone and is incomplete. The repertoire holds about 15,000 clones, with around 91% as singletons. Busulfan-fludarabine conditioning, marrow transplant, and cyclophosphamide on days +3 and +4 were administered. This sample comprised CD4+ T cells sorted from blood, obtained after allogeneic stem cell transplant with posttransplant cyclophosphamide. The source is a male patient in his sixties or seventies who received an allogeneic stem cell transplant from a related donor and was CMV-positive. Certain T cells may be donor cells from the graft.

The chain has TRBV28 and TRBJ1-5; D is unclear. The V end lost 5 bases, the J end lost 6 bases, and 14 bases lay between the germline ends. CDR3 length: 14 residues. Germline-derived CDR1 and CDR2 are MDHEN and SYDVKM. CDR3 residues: CASSLGGSGQPQHF. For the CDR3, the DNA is TGTGCCAGCAGTCTTGGAGGGTCCGGTCAGCCCCAGCATTTT.

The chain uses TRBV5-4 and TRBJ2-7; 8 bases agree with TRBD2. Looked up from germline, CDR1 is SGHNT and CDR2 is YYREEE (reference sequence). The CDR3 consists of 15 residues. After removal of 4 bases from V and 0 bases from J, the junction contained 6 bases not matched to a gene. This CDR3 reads CASSPPGTSSYEQYF. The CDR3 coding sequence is TGTGCCAGCAGCCCCCCCGGGACTAGCTCCTACGAGCAGTACTTC.

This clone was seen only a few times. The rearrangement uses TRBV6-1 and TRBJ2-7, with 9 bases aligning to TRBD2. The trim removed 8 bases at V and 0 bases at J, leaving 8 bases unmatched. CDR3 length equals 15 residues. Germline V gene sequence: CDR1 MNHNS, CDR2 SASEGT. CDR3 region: CASLHGGGGSYEQYF. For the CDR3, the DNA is TGTGCCAGCCTCCACGGCGGGGGGGGCTCCTACGAGCAGTACTTC.

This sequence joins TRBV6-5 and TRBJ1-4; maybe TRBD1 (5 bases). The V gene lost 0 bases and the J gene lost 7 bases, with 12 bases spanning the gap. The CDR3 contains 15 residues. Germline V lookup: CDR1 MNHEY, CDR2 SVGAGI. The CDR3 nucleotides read TGTGCCAGCAGTTACTCGCAGGGAAAAATTGAAAAACTGTTTTTT. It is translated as CASSYSQGKIEKLFF.

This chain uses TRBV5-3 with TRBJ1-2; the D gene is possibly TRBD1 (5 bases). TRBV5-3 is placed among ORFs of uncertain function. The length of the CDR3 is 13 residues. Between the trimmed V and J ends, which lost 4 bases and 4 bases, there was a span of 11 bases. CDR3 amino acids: CARSPRGVYGYTF. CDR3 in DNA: TGTGCCAGAAGCCCCCGGGGGGTCTATGGCTACACCTTC.

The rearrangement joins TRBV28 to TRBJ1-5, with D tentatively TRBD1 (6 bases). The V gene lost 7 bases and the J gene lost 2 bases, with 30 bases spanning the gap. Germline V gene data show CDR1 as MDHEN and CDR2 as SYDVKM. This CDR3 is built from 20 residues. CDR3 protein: CASNHPHQDRRNLGNQPQHF. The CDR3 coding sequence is TGTGCCAGCAACCACCCGCATCAGGACAGAAGGAATTTGGGCAATCAGCCCCAGCATTTT.

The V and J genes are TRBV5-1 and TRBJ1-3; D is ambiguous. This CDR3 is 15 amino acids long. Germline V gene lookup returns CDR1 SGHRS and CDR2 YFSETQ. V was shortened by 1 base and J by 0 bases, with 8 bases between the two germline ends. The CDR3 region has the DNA TGCGCCAGCAGCTTGCTAGAGAACTCTGGAAACACCATATATTTT. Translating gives CASSLLENSGNTIYF.

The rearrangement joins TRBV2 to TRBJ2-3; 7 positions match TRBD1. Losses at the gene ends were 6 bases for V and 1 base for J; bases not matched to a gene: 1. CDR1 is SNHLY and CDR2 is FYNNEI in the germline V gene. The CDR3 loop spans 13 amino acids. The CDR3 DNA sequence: TGTGCCAGCAGGCAGGGGGGCACAGATACGCAGTATTTT. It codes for CASRQGGTDTQYF.

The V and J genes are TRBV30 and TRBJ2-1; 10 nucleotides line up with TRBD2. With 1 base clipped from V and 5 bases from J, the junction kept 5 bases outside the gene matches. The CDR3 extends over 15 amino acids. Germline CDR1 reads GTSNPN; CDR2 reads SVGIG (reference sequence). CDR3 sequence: CAWSGGTSVHNEQFF. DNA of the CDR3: TGTGCCTGGAGTGGGGGGACTAGCGTCCACAATGAGCAGTTCTTC.

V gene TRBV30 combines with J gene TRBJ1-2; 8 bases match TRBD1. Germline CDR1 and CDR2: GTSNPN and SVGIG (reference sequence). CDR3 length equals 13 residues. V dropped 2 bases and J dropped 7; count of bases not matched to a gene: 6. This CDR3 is CAWSPGGDSGYTF. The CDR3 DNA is TGTGCCTGGAGTCCAGGGGGCGATAGTGGCTACACCTTC.

The CDR3 loop reads CASALSQAYEQYF. CDR3 DNA: TGTGCCTCCGCCCTGAGCCAGGCCTACGAGCAGTACTTC. The V and J genes are TRBV28 and TRBJ2-7; the D is unclear. The V gene's germline CDR1 is MDHEN and CDR2 SYDVKM. The CDR3 is 13 amino acids. Trimming left V 11 bases short and J 2 bases short, with 16 bases between.

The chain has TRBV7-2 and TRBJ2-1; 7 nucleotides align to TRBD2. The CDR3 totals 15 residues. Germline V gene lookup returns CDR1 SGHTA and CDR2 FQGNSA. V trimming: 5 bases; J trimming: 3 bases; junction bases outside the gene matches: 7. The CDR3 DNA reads TGTGCCAGCAGCCCCCCCGGGACTAACTACAATGAGCAGTTCTTC. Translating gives CASSPPGTNYNEQFF. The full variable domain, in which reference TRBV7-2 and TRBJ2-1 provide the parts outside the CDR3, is GAGVSQSPSNKVTEKGKDVELRCDPISGHTALYWYRQSLGQGLEFLIYFQGNSAPDKSGLPSDRFSAERTGGSVSTLTIQRTQQEDSAVYLCASSPPGTNYNEQFFGPGTRLTVL.

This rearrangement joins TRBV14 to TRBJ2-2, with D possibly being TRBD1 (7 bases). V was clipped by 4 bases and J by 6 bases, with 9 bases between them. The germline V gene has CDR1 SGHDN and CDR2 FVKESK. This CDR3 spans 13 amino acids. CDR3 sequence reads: CASSRGTAGELFF. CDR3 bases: TGTGCCAGCAGCCGCGGGACAGCCGGGGAGCTGTTTTTT.

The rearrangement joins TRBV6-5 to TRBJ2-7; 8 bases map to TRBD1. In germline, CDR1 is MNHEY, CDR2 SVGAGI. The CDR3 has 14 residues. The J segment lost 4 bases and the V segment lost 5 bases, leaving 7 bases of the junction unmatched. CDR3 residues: CASSERTGWYEQYF. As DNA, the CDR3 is TGTGCCAGCAGTGAACGGACAGGGTGGTACGAGCAGTACTTC.

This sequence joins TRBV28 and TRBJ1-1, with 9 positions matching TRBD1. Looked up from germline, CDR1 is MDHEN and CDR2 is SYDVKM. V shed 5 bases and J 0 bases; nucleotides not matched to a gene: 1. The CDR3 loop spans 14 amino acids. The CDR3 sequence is CASSTGGLNTEAFF. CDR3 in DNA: TGTGCCAGCAGTACAGGGGGCTTGAACACTGAAGCTTTCTTT.

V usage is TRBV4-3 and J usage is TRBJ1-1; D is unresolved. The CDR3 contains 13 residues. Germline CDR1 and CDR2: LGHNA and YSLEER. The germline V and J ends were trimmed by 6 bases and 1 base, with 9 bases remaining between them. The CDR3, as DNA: TGCGCCAGCAGGGAGGGTCAGAACACTGAAGCTTTCTTT. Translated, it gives CASREGQNTEAFF.

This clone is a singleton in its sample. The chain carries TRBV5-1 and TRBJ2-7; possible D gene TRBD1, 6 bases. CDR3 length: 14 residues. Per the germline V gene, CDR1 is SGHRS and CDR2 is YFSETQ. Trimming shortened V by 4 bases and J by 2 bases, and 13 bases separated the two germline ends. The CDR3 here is CASSLGADAYEQYF. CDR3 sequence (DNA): TGCGCCAGCAGCCTGGGGGCAGACGCCTACGAGCAGTACTTC.

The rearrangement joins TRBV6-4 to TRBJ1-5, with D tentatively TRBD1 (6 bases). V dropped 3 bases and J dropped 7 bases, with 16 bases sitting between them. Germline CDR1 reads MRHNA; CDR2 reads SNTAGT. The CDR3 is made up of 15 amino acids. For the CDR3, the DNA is TGTGCCAGCAGTGAGGGACATCGCTTCTTGCAGCCCCAGCATTTT. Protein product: CASSEGHRFLQPQHF.

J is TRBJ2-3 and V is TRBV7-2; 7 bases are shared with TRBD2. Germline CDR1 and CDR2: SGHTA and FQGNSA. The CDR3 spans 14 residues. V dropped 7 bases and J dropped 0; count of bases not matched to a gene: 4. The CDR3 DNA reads TGTGCCAGCACTGGGGGGGGTAGCACAGATACGCAGTATTTT. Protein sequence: CASTGGGSTDTQYF.

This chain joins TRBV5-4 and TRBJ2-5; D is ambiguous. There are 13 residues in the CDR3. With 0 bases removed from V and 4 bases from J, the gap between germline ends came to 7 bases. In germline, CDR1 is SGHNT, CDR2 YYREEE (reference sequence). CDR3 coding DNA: TGTGCCAGCAGCTTGGACTCCGGAGAGACCCAGTACTTC. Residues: CASSLDSGETQYF.

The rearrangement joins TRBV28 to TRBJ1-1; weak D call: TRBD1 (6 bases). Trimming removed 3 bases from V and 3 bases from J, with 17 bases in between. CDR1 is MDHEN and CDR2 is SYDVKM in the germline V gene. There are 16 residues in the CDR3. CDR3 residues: CASSFGEGGRHTEAFF. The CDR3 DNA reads TGTGCCAGCAGTTTTGGGGAGGGGGGTCGTCACACTGAAGCTTTCTTT.

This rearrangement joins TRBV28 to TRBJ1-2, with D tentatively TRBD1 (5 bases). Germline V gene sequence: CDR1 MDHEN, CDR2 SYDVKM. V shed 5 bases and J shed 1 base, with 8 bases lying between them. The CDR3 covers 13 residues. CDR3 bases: TGTGCCAGCAGTCCGACAGTTAACTATGGCTACACCTTC. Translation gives CASSPTVNYGYTF.

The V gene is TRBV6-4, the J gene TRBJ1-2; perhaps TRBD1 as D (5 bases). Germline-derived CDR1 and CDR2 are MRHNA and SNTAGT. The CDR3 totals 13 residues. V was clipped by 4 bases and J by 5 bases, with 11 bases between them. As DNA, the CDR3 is TGTGCCAGCAGTGTCGAGCAGGGATATGGCTACACCTTC. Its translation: CASSVEQGYGYTF.

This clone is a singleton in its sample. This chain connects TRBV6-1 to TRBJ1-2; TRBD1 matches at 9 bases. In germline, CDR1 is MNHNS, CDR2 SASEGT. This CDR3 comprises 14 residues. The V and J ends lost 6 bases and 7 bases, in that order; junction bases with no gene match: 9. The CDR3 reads CASRETGGGIGYTF. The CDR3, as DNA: TGTGCCAGCAGGGAGACAGGGGGGGGAATTGGCTACACCTTC.

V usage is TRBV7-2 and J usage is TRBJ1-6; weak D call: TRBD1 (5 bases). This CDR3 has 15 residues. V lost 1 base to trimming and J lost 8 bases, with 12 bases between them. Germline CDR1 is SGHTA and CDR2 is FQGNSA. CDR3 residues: CASSLDDSVYSPLHF. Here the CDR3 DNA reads TGTGCCAGCAGCTTAGACGACAGTGTCTATTCACCCCTCCACTTT. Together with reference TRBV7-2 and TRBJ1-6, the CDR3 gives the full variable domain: GAGVSQSPSNKVTEKGKDVELRCDPISGHTALYWYRQSLGQGLEFLIYFQGNSAPDKSGLPSDRFSAERTGGSVSTLTIQRTQQEDSAVYLCASSLDDSVYSPLHFGNGTRLTVT.

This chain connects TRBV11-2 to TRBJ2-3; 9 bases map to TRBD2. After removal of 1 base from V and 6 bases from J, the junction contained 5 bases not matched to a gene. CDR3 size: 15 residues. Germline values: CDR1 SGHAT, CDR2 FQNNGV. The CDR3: CASSLGRGGMDTQYF. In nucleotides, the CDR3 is TGTGCCAGCAGCTTAGGGCGGGGGGGCATGGATACGCAGTATTTT.

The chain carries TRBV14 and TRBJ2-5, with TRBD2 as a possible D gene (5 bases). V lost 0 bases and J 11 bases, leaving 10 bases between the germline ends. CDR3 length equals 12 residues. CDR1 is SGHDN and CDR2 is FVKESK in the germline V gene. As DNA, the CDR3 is TGTGCCAGCAGCCAAGATCGGACTGGTCAGTACTTC. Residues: CASSQDRTGQYF.

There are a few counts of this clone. The CDR3 nucleotides read TGTGCCAGCAGTTACACCTCGACAGGGGCCTACGAGCAGTACTTC. Protein product: CASSYTSTGAYEQYF. The chain carries TRBV6-5 and TRBJ2-7; 8 bases align to TRBD1. The CDR3 covers 15 residues. With V trimmed by 2 bases and J by 2 bases, 5 bases remained unmatched. The germline V gene encodes CDR1 MNHEY and CDR2 SVGAGI.

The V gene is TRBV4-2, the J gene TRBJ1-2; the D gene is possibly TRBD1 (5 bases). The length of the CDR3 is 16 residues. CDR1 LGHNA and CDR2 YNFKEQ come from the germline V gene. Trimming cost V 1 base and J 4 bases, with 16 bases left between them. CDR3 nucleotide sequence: TGTGCCAGCAGCCAAGGCGAAACGGCAGGGTCCTATGGCTACACCTTC. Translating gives CASSQGETAGSYGYTF.